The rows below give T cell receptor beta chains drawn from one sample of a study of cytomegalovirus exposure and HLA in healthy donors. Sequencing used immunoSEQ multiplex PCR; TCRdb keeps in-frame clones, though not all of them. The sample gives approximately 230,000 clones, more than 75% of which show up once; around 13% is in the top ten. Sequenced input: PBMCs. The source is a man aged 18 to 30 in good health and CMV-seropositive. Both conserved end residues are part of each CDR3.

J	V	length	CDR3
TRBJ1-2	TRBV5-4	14	CASSLQGANYGYTF
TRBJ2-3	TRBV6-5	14	CASSLSGATDTQYF
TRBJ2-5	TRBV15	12	CATSSGILAQYF
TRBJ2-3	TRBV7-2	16	CASSLGDPGVYGTQYF
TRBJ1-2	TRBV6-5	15	CASSYSGGILYGYTF
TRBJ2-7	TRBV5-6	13	CASSWTATYEQYF
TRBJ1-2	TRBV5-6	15	CASSLRQERGNGYTF
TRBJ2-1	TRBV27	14	CASSLYRPEGEQFF
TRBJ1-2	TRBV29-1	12	CSVVHRGFGYTF
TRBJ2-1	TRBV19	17	CASSKGLAGVSYNEQFF
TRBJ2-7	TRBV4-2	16	CASSNRKLAGEGEQYF
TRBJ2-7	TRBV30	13	CAGLSLTNYEQYF
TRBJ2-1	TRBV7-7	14	CASSLDRYHNEQFF
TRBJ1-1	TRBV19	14	CASSMQGGPTEAFF
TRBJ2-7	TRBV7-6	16	CASSLGLPGLGDEQYF
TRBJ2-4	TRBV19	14	CASSIGTGLDIQYF
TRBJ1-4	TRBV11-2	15	CASSLWGQGYEKLFF
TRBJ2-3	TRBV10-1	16	CASSDLTSGRGDTQYF
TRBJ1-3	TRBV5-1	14	CASSPGTTGNTIYF
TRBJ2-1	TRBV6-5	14	CASSSAGSLNEQFF
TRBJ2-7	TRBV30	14	CAWSVGRGSVEQYF
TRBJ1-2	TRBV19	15	CASSIDRLLIRGYTF
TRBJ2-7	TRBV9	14	CASSVGSGSYEQYF
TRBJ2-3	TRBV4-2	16	CASSQDLLAGGFTQYF
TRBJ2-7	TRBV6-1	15	CASSEQLAASYEQYF
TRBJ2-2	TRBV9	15	CASSVGLAGTGELFF
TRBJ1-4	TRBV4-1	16	CASSQGLSATNEKLFF
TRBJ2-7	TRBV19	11	CASSIGYEQYF
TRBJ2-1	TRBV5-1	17	CASSLVGRDTGRYEQFF
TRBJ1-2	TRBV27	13	CASRSADDYGYTF
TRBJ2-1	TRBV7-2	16	CASSLGLAGTYNEQFF
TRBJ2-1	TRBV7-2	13	CASRLSRVGEQFF
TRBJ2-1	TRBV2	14	CASSDSSGSYEQFF
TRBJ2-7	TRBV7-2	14	CASSLALRADEQYF
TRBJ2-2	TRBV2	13	CASRLARGGELFF